The clone carrying this TCR beta chain was observed a handful of times. Its cognate antigen is unknown. The CDR3 runs to 14 residues. The V gene's germline CDR1 is DFQATT and CDR2 SNEGSKA (reference sequence). V was pared by 1 base and J by 4 bases, with 13 bases between. The sample originates from a study of T-cell reconstitution after alpha-beta-depleted transplantation in children. Regarding the study as a whole: Expanded graft clones, several hundred of them, were reportedly the source of alpha-beta T cells about two months after transplant. The authors attributed T-cell counts and diversity one year after transplant mostly to newly produced T cells. Diversity of TCRbeta at day 60 was high in some patients, arising from surviving recipient T cells and thymic progenitors.

Unique molecular identifiers were incorporated when the TCRbeta library was constructed. Via MiXCR, TCRdb re-called the PCR reads, giving one row per CDR3 protein. Of about 980,000 distinct CDR3 sequences listed, about 29% are singletons. This clonotype was obtained from a boy younger than two who had a stem cell transplant for SCID, so the T cells may come from the graft donor. The V call is TRBV20-1, the J call TRBJ1-2; a possible D gene is TRBD1 (5 bases). Sequencing was performed on PBMCs, mostly from graft donor cells, taken 360 days after TCRalphabeta/CD19-depleted stem cell transplant. CDR3 bases: TGCAGTGCTAGAGGCGGAAGGGGACCCTATGGCTACACCTTC. It yields the protein CSARGGRGPYGYTF.